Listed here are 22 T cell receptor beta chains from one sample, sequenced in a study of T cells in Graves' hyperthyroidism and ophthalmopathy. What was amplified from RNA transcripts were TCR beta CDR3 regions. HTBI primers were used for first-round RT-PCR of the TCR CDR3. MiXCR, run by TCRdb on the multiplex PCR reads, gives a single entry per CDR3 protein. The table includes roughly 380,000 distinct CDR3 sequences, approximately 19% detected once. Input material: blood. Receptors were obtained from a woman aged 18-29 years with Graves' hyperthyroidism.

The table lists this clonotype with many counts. The CDR3 here is CASSPALGDTGELFF. DNA of the CDR3: TGTGCCAGCTCACCAGCTCTAGGAGACACCGGGGAGCTGTTTTTT. The chain recombines TRBV18 with TRBJ2-2, with D unresolved. The CDR3 totals 15 residues. V was pared by 2 bases and J by 3 bases, with 10 bases between. Per the germline V gene, CDR1 is KGHSH and CDR2 is LQKENI.

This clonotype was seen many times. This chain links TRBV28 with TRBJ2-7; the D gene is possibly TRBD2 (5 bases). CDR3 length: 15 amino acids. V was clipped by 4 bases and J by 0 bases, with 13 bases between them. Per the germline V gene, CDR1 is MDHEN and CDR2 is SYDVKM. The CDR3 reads CASSSTSFYSYEQYF. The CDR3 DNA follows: TGTGCCAGCAGTTCCACTAGTTTCTACTCCTACGAGCAGTACTTC.

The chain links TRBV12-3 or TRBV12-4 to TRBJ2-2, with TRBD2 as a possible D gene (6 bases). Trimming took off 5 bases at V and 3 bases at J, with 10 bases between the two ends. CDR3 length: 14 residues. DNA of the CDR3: TGTGCCAGCAGTGCGGGGTTGCACACCGGGGAGCTGTTTTTT. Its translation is CASSAGLHTGELFF.

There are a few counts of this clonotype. CDR3 residues: CASTRRGEGYF. The CDR3 DNA reads TGTGCCAGCACCAGACGGGGCGAAGGGTACTTC. The rearrangement uses TRBV2 and TRBJ2-4, with D perhaps matching TRBD1 or TRBD2 (5 bases each). The CDR3 has 11 residues. Germline V CDR1 and CDR2: SNHLY, FYNNEI. Deletions cut 7 bases from V and 15 bases from J, with 16 bases between.

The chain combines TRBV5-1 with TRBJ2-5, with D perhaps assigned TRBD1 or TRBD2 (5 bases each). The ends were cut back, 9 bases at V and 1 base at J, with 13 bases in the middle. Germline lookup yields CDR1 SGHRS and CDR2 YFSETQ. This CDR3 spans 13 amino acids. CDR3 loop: CAKRGTAQETQYF. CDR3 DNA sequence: TGCGCCAAGAGGGGAACGGCCCAAGAGACCCAGTACTTC.

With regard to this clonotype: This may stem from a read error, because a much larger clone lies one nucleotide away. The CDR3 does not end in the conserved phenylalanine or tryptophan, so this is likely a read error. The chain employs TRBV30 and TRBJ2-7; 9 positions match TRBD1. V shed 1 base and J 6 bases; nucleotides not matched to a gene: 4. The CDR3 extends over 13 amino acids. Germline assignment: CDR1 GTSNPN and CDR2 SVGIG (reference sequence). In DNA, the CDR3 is TGTGCCTGGAGTGGGACAGGGGTAGGCGAGCAGTACTCC. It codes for CAWSGTGVGEQYS.

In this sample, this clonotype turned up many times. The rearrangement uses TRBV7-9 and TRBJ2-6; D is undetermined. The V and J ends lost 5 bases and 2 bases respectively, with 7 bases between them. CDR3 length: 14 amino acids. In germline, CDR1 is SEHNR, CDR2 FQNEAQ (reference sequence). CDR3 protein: CASSRITGANVLTF. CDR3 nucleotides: TGTGCCAGCAGCCGGATAACTGGGGCCAACGTCCTGACTTTC.

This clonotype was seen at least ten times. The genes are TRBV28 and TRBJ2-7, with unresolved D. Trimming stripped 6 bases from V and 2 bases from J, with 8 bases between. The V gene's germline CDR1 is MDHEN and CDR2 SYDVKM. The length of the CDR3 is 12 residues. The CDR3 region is CASSPSPYEQYF. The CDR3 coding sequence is TGTGCCAGCAGCCCCTCCCCCTACGAGCAGTACTTC.

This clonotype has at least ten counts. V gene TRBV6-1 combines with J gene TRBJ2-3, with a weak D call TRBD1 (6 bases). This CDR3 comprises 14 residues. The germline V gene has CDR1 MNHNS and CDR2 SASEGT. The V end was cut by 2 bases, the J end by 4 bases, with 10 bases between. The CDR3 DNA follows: TGTGCCAGCAGTGAACAGGGGCCGCCAGATACGCAGTATTTT. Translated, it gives CASSEQGPPDTQYF.

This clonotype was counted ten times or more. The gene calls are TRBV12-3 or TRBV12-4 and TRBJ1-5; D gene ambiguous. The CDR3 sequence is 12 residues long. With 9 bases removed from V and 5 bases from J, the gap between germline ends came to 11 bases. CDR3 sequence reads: CASAGRYQPQHF. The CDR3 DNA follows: TGTGCCAGTGCCGGCCGTTATCAGCCCCAGCATTTT.

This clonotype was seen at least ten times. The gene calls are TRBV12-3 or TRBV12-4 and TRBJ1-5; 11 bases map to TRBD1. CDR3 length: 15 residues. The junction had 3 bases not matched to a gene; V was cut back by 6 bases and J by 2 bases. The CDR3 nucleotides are TGTGCCAGCAGCTCGGGACAGGGGGGCAATCAGCCCCAGCATTTT. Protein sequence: CASSSGQGGNQPQHF.

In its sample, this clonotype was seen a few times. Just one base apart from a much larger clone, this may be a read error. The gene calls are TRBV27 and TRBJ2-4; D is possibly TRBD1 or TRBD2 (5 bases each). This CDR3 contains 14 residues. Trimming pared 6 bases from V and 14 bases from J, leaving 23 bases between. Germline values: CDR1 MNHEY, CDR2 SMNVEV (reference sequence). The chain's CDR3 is CASRGVAARRIKYF. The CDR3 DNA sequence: TGTGCCAGCAGGGGGGTGGCGGCCAGACGTATTAAGTACTTC.

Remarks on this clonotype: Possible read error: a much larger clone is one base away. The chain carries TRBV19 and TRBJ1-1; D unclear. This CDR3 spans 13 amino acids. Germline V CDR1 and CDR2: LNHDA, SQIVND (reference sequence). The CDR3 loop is CASSSRTGTEACF. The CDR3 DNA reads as TGTGCCAGTAGTTCCCGGACGGGCACTGAAGCTTGCTTT.

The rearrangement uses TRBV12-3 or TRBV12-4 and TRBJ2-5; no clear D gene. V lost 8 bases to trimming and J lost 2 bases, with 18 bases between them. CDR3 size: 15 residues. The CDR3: CASAHSFGPQETQYF. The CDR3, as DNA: TGTGCCAGCGCCCACTCCTTCGGACCGCAAGAGACCCAGTACTTC.

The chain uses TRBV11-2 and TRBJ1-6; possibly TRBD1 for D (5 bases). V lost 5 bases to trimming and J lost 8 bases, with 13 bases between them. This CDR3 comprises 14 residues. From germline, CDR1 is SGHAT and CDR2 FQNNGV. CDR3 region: CASSVRDADSPLHF. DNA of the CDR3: TGTGCCAGCAGCGTCCGGGACGCGGATTCACCCCTCCACTTT.

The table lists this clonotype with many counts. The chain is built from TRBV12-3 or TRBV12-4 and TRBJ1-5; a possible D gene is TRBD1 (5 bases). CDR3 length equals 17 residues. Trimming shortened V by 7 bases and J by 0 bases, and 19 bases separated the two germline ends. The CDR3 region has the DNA TGTGCCAGCAAGATACGGGGGGGGGATTATAGCAATCAGCCCCAGCATTTT. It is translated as CASKIRGGDYSNQPQHF.

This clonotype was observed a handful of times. CDR3 DNA: TGCGCCAGCAGTAGACAGGGGACTTTCCAAGAGACCCAGTACTTC. Protein: CASSRQGTFQETQYF. The V gene is TRBV5-1, the J gene TRBJ2-5; 8 positions agree with TRBD1. CDR1 and CDR2 from the germline V gene are SGHRS and YFSETQ. The CDR3 spans 15 residues. The V gene end was trimmed by 5 bases and the J gene end by 1 base; junction bases not matched to a gene: 7.

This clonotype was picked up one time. CDR3 in amino acids: CASSYAGGAETQYF. CDR3 DNA: TGTGCCAGCAGTTACGCCGGGGGGGCAGAGACCCAGTACTTC. The J gene is TRBJ2-5, the V gene TRBV6-5, with 8 positions matching TRBD2. The CDR3 totals 14 residues. In germline, CDR1 is MNHEY, CDR2 SVGAGI. V was clipped by 2 bases and J by 4 bases; unmatched bases: 3.

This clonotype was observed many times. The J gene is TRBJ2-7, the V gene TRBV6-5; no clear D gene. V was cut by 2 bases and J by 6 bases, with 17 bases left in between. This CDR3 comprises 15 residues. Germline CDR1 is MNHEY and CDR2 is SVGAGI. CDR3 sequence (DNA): TGTGCCAGCAGTTACGACGCCCTGGAGTCGAGCGAGCAGTACTTC. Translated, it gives CASSYDALESSEQYF.

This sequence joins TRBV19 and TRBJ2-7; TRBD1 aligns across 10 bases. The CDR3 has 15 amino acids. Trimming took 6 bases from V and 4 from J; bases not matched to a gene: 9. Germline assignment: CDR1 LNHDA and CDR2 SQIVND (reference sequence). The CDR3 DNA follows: TGTGCCAGTAGCCCCGGACAGGGGGGTGGTTACGAGCAGTACTTC. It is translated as CASSPGQGGGYEQYF.

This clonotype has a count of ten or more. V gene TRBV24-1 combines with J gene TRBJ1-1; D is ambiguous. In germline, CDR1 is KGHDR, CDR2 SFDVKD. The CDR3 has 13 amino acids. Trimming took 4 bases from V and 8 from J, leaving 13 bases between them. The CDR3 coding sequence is TGTGCCACCAGTGAGGTGTTATTCGGAGAAGCTTTCTTT. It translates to CATSEVLFGEAFF.

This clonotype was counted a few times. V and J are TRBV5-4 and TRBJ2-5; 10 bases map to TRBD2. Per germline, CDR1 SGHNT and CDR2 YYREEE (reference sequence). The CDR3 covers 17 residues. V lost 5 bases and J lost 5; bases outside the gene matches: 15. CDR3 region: CASRAGSSGGPGETQYF. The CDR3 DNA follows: TGTGCCAGCAGGGCGGGGTCTAGCGGGGGCCCCGGGGAGACCCAGTACTTC. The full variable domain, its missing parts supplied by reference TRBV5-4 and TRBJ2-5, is ETGVTQSPTHLIKTRGQQVTLRCSSQSGHNTVSWYQQALGQGPQFIFQYYREEENGRGNFPPRFSGLQFPNYSSELNVNALELDDSALYLCASRAGSSGGPGETQYFGPGTRLLVL.